These 7 T cell receptor beta chains share one sample of origin, sequenced in a study of blood T cell repertoires in COVID-19. Clones were sequenced by immunoSEQ multiplex PCR, and TCRdb holds only the in-frame ones, with some missing. The sample lists around 50,000 clones; about 88% were seen once. Source material: peripheral blood. The receptors here all came from a man aged 65 to 85 with active COVID-19.

The V call is TRBV29-1, the J call TRBJ2-7; 9 bases align to TRBD1. This CDR3 region has 15 residues. Germline CDR1 is SQVTM and CDR2 is ANQGSEA. Trimming at V came to 7 bases and at J to 0 bases, leaving 10 bases not matched to a gene. CDR3 sequence reads: CSAVTGTGHSYEQYF. For the CDR3, the DNA is TGCAGCGCTGTCACCGGGACAGGGCACTCCTACGAGCAGTACTTC.

The V call is TRBV7-3, the J call TRBJ1-5, with unresolved D. Germline V gene lookup returns CDR1 SGHTA and CDR2 FQGTGA. This CDR3 has 14 residues. V was pared by 6 bases and J by 0 bases, with 9 bases between. As DNA, the CDR3 is TGTGCCAGCAGGAGGATTTATAGCAATCAGCCCCAGCATTTT. This sequence encodes CASRRIYSNQPQHF.

This chain uses TRBV7-2 with TRBJ2-1; tentative D call: TRBD1 (5 bases). This CDR3 is 14 amino acids long. CDR1 and CDR2 (germline): SGHTA, FQGNSA. The V gene lost 1 base and the J gene lost 4 bases, with 8 bases spanning the gap. The CDR3 sequence is CASSLGRGYNEQFF. The CDR3 DNA follows: TGTGCCAGCAGCTTAGGAAGGGGTTACAATGAGCAGTTCTTC.

The chain has TRBV6-5 and TRBJ2-7; perhaps TRBD1 as D (5 bases). V gave up 8 bases and J gave up 1 base, with 12 bases separating them. The germline V gene has CDR1 MNHEY and CDR2 SVGAGI. This CDR3 comprises 13 residues. The CDR3 nucleotides read TGTGCCAGCGCTACAGGTTTTTCCTACGAGCAGTACTTC. Translation: CASATGFSYEQYF.

The J gene is TRBJ1-1, the V gene TRBV6-5, with D perhaps TRBD1 (6 bases). Germline lookup yields CDR1 MNHEY and CDR2 SVGAGI. The CDR3 runs to 12 residues. V lost 4 bases to trimming and J lost 9 bases, with 12 bases between them. CDR3 DNA: TGTGCCAGCAGTTCCTACAGGGACAAAGCTTTCTTT. It translates to CASSSYRDKAFF.

This CDR3 reads CASSWTGDRNTIYF. In nucleotides, the CDR3 is TGCGCCAGCAGCTGGACAGGGGATCGAAACACCATATATTTT. The chain links TRBV5-1 to TRBJ1-3, with 9 positions matching TRBD1. The CDR3 totals 14 residues. Unmatched junction bases numbered 3, after V lost 3 bases and J lost 5 bases. Germline V CDR1 and CDR2: SGHRS, YFSETQ.

V and J are TRBV2 and TRBJ1-6; 7 nucleotides line up with TRBD1. J lost 7 bases, V lost 5 bases, and 8 bases had no gene match. The CDR3 extends over 15 amino acids. Germline CDR1 reads SNHLY; CDR2 reads FYNNEI. The CDR3 is CASSTPTGTNSPLHF. The CDR3 bases are TGTGCCAGCAGTACCCCGACAGGGACGAATTCACCCCTCCACTTT.